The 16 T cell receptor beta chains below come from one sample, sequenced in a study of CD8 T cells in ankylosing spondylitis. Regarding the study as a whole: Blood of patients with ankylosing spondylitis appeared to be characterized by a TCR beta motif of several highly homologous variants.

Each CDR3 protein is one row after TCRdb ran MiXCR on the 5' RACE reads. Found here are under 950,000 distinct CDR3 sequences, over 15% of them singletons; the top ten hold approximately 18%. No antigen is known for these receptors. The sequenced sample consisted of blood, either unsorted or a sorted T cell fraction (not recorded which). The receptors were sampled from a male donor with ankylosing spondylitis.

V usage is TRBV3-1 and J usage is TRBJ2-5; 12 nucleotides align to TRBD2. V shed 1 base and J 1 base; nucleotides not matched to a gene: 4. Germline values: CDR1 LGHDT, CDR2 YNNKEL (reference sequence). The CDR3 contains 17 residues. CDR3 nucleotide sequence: TGTGCCAGCAGCCAAGGACGACTAGCGGGGGTCCAAGAGACCCAGTACTTC. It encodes CASSQGRLAGVQETQYF.

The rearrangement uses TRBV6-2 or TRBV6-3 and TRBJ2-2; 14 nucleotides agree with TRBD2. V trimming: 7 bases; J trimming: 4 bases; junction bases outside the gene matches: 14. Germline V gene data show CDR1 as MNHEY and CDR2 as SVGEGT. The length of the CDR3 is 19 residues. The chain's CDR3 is CASTNSGTSGSRVTGELFF. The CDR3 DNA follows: TGTGCCAGCACCAACTCCGGGACTAGCGGGAGTCGAGTCACCGGGGAGCTGTTTTTT.

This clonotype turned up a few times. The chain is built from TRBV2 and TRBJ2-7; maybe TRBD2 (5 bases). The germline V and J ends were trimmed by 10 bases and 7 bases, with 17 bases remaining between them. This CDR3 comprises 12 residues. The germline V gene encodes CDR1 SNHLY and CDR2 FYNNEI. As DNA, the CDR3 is TGTGCCAAACCCGGGGAGCCCCCTGAGCAGTACTTC. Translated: CAKPGEPPEQYF.

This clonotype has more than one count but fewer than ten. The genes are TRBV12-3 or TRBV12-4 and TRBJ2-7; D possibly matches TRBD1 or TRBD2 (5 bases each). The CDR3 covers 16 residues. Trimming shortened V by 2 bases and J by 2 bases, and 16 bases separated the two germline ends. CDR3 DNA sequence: TGTGCCAGCAGTTTAAAGAGGGGAACCTATCCCTACGAGCAGTACTTC. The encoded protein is CASSLKRGTYPYEQYF.

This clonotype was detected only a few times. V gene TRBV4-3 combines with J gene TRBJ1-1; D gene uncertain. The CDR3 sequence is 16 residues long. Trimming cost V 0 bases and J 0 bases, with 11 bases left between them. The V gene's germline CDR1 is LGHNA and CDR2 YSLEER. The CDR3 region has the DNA TGCGCCAGCAGCCAAGATAGGGAAACTATGAACACTGAAGCTTTCTTT. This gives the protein CASSQDRETMNTEAFF.

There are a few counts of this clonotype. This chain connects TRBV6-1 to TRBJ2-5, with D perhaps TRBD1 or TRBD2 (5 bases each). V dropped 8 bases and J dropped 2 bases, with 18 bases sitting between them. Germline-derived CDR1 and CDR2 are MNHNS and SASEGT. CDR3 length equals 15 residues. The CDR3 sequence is CASGRDPGPQETQYF. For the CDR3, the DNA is TGTGCCAGCGGTAGAGACCCGGGACCGCAAGAGACCCAGTACTTC.

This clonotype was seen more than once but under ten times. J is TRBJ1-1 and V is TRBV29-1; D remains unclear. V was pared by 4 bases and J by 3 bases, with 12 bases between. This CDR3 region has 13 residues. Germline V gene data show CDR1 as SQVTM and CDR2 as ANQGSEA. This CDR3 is CSVGGPKDTEAFF. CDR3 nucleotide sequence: TGCAGCGTTGGAGGTCCTAAGGACACTGAAGCTTTCTTT.

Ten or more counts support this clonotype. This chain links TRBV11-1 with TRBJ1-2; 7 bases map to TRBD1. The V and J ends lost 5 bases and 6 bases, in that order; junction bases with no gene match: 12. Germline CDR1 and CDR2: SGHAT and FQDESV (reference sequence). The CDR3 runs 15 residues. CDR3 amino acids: CASSPQTGPIHGYTF. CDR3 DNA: TGTGCCAGCAGCCCTCAGACAGGGCCCATTCATGGCTACACCTTC.

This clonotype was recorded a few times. The chain's CDR3 is CASSQDAGANYGYTF. The CDR3 coding sequence is TGCGCCAGCAGCCAAGACGCAGGCGCTAACTATGGCTACACCTTC. V usage is TRBV4-1 and J usage is TRBJ1-2; D is undetermined. Germline values: CDR1 MGHRA, CDR2 YSYEKL. The CDR3 has 15 residues. V was pared by 0 bases and J by 0 bases, with 8 bases between.

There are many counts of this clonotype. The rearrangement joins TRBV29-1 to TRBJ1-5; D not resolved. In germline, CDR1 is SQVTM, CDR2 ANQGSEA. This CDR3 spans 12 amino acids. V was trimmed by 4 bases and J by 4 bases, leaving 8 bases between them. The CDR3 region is CSVGGPNQPQHF. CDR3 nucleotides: TGCAGCGTTGGAGGGCCTAATCAGCCCCAGCATTTT.

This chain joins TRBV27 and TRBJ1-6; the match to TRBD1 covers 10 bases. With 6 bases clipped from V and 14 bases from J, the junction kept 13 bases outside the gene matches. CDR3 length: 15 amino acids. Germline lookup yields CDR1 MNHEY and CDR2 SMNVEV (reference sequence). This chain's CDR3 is CASRWRQGASWALHF. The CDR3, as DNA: TGTGCCAGCAGATGGAGACAGGGGGCTTCGTGGGCCCTCCACTTT.

CDR3 DNA: TGTGCCACCAGCCCCTCGGGGGGGACTAGCTCCTACAATGAGCAGTTCTTC. This encodes CATSPSGGTSSYNEQFF. The rearrangement uses TRBV15 and TRBJ2-1; 8 positions match TRBD2. Germline CDR1 reads LNHNV; CDR2 reads YYDKDF (reference sequence). The J segment lost 0 bases and the V segment lost 5 bases, leaving 9 bases of the junction unmatched. There are 17 residues in the CDR3.

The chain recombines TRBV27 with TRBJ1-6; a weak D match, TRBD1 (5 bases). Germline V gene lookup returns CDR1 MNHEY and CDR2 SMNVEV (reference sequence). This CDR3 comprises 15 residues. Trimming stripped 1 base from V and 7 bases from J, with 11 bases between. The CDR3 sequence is CASSLLGANNSPLHF. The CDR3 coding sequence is TGTGCCAGCAGTTTATTAGGGGCTAACAATTCACCCCTCCACTTT.

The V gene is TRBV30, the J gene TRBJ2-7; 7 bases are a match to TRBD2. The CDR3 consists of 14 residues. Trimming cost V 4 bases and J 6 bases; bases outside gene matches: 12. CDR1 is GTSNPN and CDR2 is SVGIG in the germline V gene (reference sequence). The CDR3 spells CAWKQTSRRSEQYF. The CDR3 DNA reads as TGTGCCTGGAAGCAGACTAGCAGGAGGTCCGAGCAGTACTTC.

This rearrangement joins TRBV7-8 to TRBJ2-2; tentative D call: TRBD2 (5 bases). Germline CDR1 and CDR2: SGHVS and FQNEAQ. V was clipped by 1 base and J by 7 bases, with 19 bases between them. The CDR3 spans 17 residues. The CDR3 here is CASSLVRATQAGGELFF. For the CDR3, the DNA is TGTGCCAGCAGCTTAGTAAGGGCCACCCAGGCGGGCGGGGAGCTGTTTTTT.

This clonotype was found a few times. This CDR3 is CASSIGQVNEPQHF. CDR3 DNA sequence: TGTGCCAGCAGCATAGGACAGGTTAATGAGCCCCAGCATTTT. The chain uses TRBV12-3 or TRBV12-4 and TRBJ1-5, with 7 positions matching TRBD1. There are 14 residues in the CDR3. With V trimmed by 6 bases and J by 8 bases, 10 bases remained unmatched.